The rows below give T cell receptor beta chains drawn from one sample of a study of cytomegalovirus exposure and HLA in healthy donors. TCRdb keeps only in-frame clones here, not all; method: immunoSEQ multiplex PCR. The repertoire has about 130,000 clones, approximately 92% of them found once; the top ten carry 1% to 1.4%. The sequencing input was PBMCs. The receptor source for this set is a woman aged 18-29 years in good health and CMV-seronegative. Both conserved end residues are part of each CDR3. A D gene is named only where the DNA matches it firmly. For some rows the clone size is stated as once, few or many, or as a class when expanded; others skip it.

d_call j_call v_call clone_size cdr3_aa cdr3_nt
TRBD2 TRBJ2-7 TRBV28 . CASRERLAAVEQYF TGTGCTTCCCGGGAGAGACTAGCGGCCGTGGAGCAGTACTTC
. TRBJ2-1 TRBV5-6 . CASSLVAAGEQFF TGTGCCAGCAGCTTGGTAGCCGCGGGTGAGCAGTTCTTC
TRBD1 TRBJ2-3 TRBV9 . CASSVAGTANTDTQYF TGTGCCAGCAGCGTAGCCGGGACAGCTAACACAGATACGCAGTATTTT
TRBD2 TRBJ2-1 TRBV11-2 . CASSLIAGEYNEQFF TGTGCCAGCAGCCTCATAGCGGGGGAGTACAATGAGCAGTTCTTC
. TRBJ1-2 TRBV5-1 few CASSFRGEAYGYTF TGCGCCAGCAGCTTTCGAGGGGAGGCCTATGGCTACACCTTC
TRBD1 TRBJ1-2 TRBV29-1 . CSVGQGANFLYGYTF TGCAGCGTGGGACAGGGGGCGAACTTTTTGTATGGCTACACCTTC
TRBD2 TRBJ2-1 TRBV7-8 once CASSSTLAGEPYNEQFF TGTGCCAGCAGCTCTACCCTAGCGGGAGAACCTTACAATGAGCAGTTCTTC
. TRBJ1-2 TRBV11-2 once CASSRTAEYGYTF TGTGCCAGCAGTCGCACAGCGGAGTATGGCTACACCTTC
. TRBJ2-7 TRBV7-9 . CASSSPDFYEQYF TGTGCCAGCAGCTCGCCTGACTTCTACGAGCAGTACTTC
TRBD1 TRBJ2-7 TRBV28 . CASSSGGLTYEQYF TGTGCCAGCAGTTCAGGGGGCCTAACCTACGAGCAGTACTTC
. TRBJ2-1 TRBV30 . CAWRGRSSYNEQFF TGTGCCTGGAGAGGTAGGAGCTCCTACAATGAGCAGTTCTTC
. TRBJ2-1 TRBV10-2 . CASSQNRDRGQFF TGCGCCAGCTCACAGAACAGGGATCGTGGGCAGTTCTTC
TRBD2 TRBJ2-4 TRBV5-6 . CASSLVEFAGVAKNIQYF TGTGCCAGCAGCTTGGTGGAGTTCGCGGGAGTAGCCAAAAACATTCAGTACTTC
. TRBJ2-7 TRBV6-5 . CASSYSQRLSYEQYF TGTGCCAGCAGTTACTCCCAGCGGCTCTCCTACGAGCAGTACTTC
TRBD2 TRBJ2-3 TRBV11-3 . CASSGGDLTDTQYF TGTGCCTCTAGCGGGGGTGATCTCACAGATACGCAGTATTTT
. TRBJ2-4 TRBV27 . CASSFTGTYEIIQYF TGTGCCAGCAGTTTCACCGGGACATATGAAATCATTCAGTACTTC
. TRBJ2-5 TRBV30 . CAWSTSVQETQYF TGTGCCTGGAGTACGTCAGTTCAAGAGACCCAGTACTTC
. TRBJ2-1 TRBV7-2 . CASTISQVRANEQFF TGTGCCAGCACCATTTCACAGGTCAGGGCGAATGAGCAGTTCTTC
. TRBJ1-2 TRBV30 . CAWRRLGYDGYTF TGTGCCTGGCGACGGCTCGGGTACGATGGCTACACCTTC
TRBD2 TRBJ2-4 TRBV9 . CASSVTSGTNIQYF TGTGCCAGCAGCGTTACTAGCGGGACAAACATTCAGTACTTC
. TRBJ1-2 TRBV18 . CASSPFLQGEGYTF TGTGCCAGCTCACCATTCCTACAGGGTGAGGGCTACACCTTC
TRBD1 TRBJ2-1 TRBV18 . CASSPSSGGRNEQFF TGTGCCAGCTCACCTTCGTCAGGGGGTCGGAATGAGCAGTTCTTC
TRBD1 TRBJ1-1 TRBV5-4 . CASSGPGGTEAFF TGTGCCAGCAGCGGACCAGGGGGAACTGAAGCTTTCTTT
TRBD1 TRBJ2-3 TRBV18 . CASSPGTGGGTDTQYF TGTGCCAGCTCACCGGGGACAGGTGGAGGCACAGATACGCAGTATTTT
TRBD2 TRBJ2-7 TRBV18 . CASSSSGDSYEQYF TGTGCCAGCTCCTCTAGCGGGGACTCCTACGAGCAGTACTTC
. TRBJ1-4 TRBV19 . CASSYFAGGANEKLFF TGTGCCAGTAGTTATTTCGCCGGGGGGGCTAATGAAAAACTGTTTTTT
TRBD1 TRBJ1-1 TRBV30 . CALDRGTNTEAFF TGTGCCTTAGACAGGGGCACGAACACTGAAGCTTTCTTT
TRBD1 TRBJ1-1 TRBV5-4 . CASSPGGVNTEAFF TGTGCCAGCAGTCCAGGGGGCGTGAACACTGAAGCTTTCTTT
TRBD2 TRBJ2-3 TRBV6-4 . CASSDTPTSIDTQYF TGTGCCAGCAGTGACACGCCGACTAGCATAGATACGCAGTATTTT
TRBD1 TRBJ2-1 TRBV5-1 . CASSAGTGNYNEQFF TGCGCCAGCAGCGCCGGGACAGGGAATTACAATGAGCAGTTCTTC
TRBD1 TRBJ1-2 TRBV12-5 . CASGPTGGAVDYGYTF TGTGCTAGTGGTCCGACAGGGGGCGCGGTGGACTATGGCTACACCTTC
TRBD1 TRBJ1-4 TRBV7-9 few CASSETGGSEKLFF TGTGCCAGCAGCGAAACAGGGGGTAGTGAAAAACTGTTTTTT
. TRBJ1-5 TRBV5-1 once CASSLSGPNSNQPQHF TGCGCCAGCAGCTTGTCAGGTCCTAATAGCAATCAGCCCCAGCATTTT
. TRBJ1-1 TRBV6-5 once CASKSNTEAFF TGTGCCAGTAAGAGTAACACTGAAGCTTTCTTT
TRBD1 TRBJ2-6 TRBV25-1 . CASSTPEGAAGANVLTF TGTGCCAGCAGCACCCCAGAGGGGGCGGCTGGGGCCAACGTCCTGACTTTC
. TRBJ2-7 TRBV13 . CASSLSSGSSYEQYF TGTGCCAGCAGCTTATCCAGCGGCAGCTCCTACGAGCAGTACTTC
TRBD1 TRBJ1-1 TRBV5-4 . CASRGQPNTEAFF TGTGCCAGCCGGGGACAGCCGAACACTGAAGCTTTCTTT
. TRBJ2-2 TRBV28 . CASSPGQLTGELFF TGTGCCAGCAGTCCTGGACAGCTAACCGGGGAGCTGTTTTTT
. TRBJ1-4 TRBV28 . CASSSPGQINEKLFF TGTGCCAGCAGTTCACCGGGACAAATTAATGAAAAACTGTTTTTT
TRBD1 TRBJ1-2 TRBV9 . CASSPTGGQIDYGYTF TGTGCCAGCAGTCCCACAGGGGGCCAAATCGACTATGGCTACACCTTC
TRBD2 TRBJ2-1 TRBV7-9 . CASSQRDYFIYNEQFF TGTGCCAGCAGCCAAAGGGACTACTTCATCTACAATGAGCAGTTCTTC
TRBD1 TRBJ1-2 TRBV30 . CAWSGTGASYTF TGTGCCTGGAGTGGGACAGGGGCGAGCTACACCTTC
TRBD2 TRBJ2-1 TRBV19 . CASSIIGTRNEQFF TGTGCCAGTAGTATAATAGGGACTAGGAATGAGCAGTTCTTC
TRBD2 TRBJ2-6 TRBV11-2 . CASSSVKREVLSGANVLTF TGTGCCAGCAGCTCCGTGAAGCGGGAGGTCCTATCTGGGGCCAACGTCCTGACTTTC
. TRBJ2-1 TRBV9 . CASSVVSSRYNEQFF TGTGCCAGCAGCGTAGTTTCTAGCCGGTACAATGAGCAGTTCTTC
TRBD1 TRBJ2-5 TRBV6-1 . CASSDHIGQGGETQYF TGTGCCAGCAGTGACCACATCGGACAGGGAGGAGAGACCCAGTACTTC
. TRBJ1-5 TRBV11-2 . CASNQGDSNQPQHF TGTGCCAGCAACCAAGGGGATAGCAATCAGCCCCAGCATTTT
. TRBJ1-2 TRBV4-2 . CASSQERGYDGYTF TGTGCCAGCAGCCAAGAGCGGGGGTACGATGGCTACACCTTC
TRBD1 TRBJ1-2 TRBV5-1 . CATRGGDYGYTF TGCGCCACCCGAGGGGGCGACTATGGCTACACCTTC
. TRBJ1-4 TRBV7-2 . CASSLGHGEKLFF TGTGCCAGCAGCTTAGGGCATGGTGAAAAACTGTTTTTT
TRBD2 TRBJ2-7 TRBV18 . CASSSGIVDEQYF TGTGCCAGCTCAAGCGGGATAGTCGACGAGCAGTACTTC
TRBD1 TRBJ2-7 TRBV6-4 . CASPAPGQGTYEQYF TGTGCCAGCCCCGCTCCGGGACAGGGTACCTACGAGCAGTACTTC
. TRBJ2-7 TRBV11-3 . CASSAHEGTGEQYF TGTGCCAGCAGCGCGCACGAGGGTACGGGCGAGCAGTACTTC
TRBD1 TRBJ1-5 TRBV10-2 once CASSGGDRVYQPQHF TGCGCCAGCAGCGGTGGGGACAGGGTCTACCAGCCCCAGCATTTT
. TRBJ1-6 TRBV21-1 . CASSKVRYTEVSSYNSPLHF TGTGCCAGCAGCAAAGTTAGGTACACAGAAGTGAGCTCCTATAATTCACCCCTCCACTTT